Following are 26 T cell receptor beta chains from one sample sequenced in a study of cytomegalovirus exposure and HLA in healthy donors. Assay used: immunoSEQ multiplex PCR; TCRdb lists only in-frame clones, some missing. The data contain more than 120,000 clones, more than 75% of them seen just once; the ten biggest clones take up around 10%. Sequencing was done on a sample of PBMCs. The source is a man between 18 and 29 years old in good health and CMV-seropositive.

This clone has just one count. V and J are TRBV5-1 and TRBJ2-1, with 8 nucleotides matching TRBD2. Germline CDR1 and CDR2: SGHRS and YFSETQ. Unmatched junction bases numbered 6, after V lost 4 bases and J lost 3 bases. CDR3 length: 15 amino acids. CDR3 loop: CASSPRLANYNEQFF. For the CDR3, the DNA is TGCGCCAGCAGCCCAAGACTAGCGAACTACAATGAGCAGTTCTTC.

V and J are TRBV7-8 and TRBJ2-7; TRBD1 matches at 7 bases. Trimming took 2 bases from V and 3 from J; bases not matched to a gene: 1. This CDR3 comprises 13 residues. The germline CDR1 and CDR2 sequences are SGHVS and FQNEAQ. CDR3 protein: CASSLNRGYEQYF. The CDR3 nucleotides read TGTGCCAGCAGCTTAAACAGGGGCTACGAGCAGTACTTC. The variable domain in full, completed from reference TRBV7-8 and TRBJ2-7, reads GAGVSQSPRYKVAKRGQDVALRCDPISGHVSLFWYQQALGQGPEFLTYFQNEAQLDKSGLPSDRFFAERPEGSVSTLKIQRTQQEDSAVYLCASSLNRGYEQYFGPGTRLTVT.

This sequence joins TRBV5-6 and TRBJ1-1; D ambiguous. CDR3 length: 14 amino acids. The V end was cut by 2 bases, the J end by 4 bases, with 12 bases between. Germline V gene sequence: CDR1 SGHDT, CDR2 YYEEEE. This CDR3 reads CASSFNGRGTEAFF. CDR3 nucleotide sequence: TGTGCCAGCAGCTTCAATGGACGGGGCACTGAAGCTTTCTTT.

The chain carries TRBV9 and TRBJ1-4, with unresolved D. V gave up 4 bases and J gave up 7 bases, with 20 bases separating them. The CDR3 sequence is 16 residues long. Per germline, CDR1 SGDLS and CDR2 YYNGEE. This CDR3 is CASSSSPGKGGEKLFF. As DNA, the CDR3 is TGTGCCAGCAGCTCCTCCCCCGGGAAAGGAGGTGAAAAACTGTTTTTT.

The CDR3 coding sequence is TGTGCCAGCAGCACGCCAGGTGCGCCGAACACCGGGGAGCTGTTTTTT. This translates into CASSTPGAPNTGELFF. J is TRBJ2-2 and V is TRBV5-4, with D uncertain. V dropped 4 bases and J dropped 0 bases, with 13 bases sitting between them. This CDR3 spans 16 amino acids. CDR1 and CDR2 (germline): SGHNT, YYREEE (reference sequence).

The gene calls are TRBV7-8 and TRBJ2-7, with no clear D. CDR3 length: 14 amino acids. The V gene lost 5 bases and the J gene lost 2 bases, with 13 bases spanning the gap. CDR1 is SGHVS and CDR2 is FQNEAQ in the germline V gene. CDR3 coding DNA: TGTGCCAGCAGCCGCACCACAGTTACCTACGAGCAGTACTTC. Protein product: CASSRTTVTYEQYF.

This chain uses TRBV5-8 with TRBJ2-3; 9 nucleotides align to TRBD2. From germline, CDR1 is SGHTS and CDR2 YDEGEE. The CDR3 covers 14 residues. J gave up 2 bases and V 6 bases, and 4 bases lay outside the gene matches. DNA of the CDR3: TGTGCCAGCACCGGGACTAGCTTCACAGATACGCAGTATTTT. Translated, it gives CASTGTSFTDTQYF.

The chain uses TRBV9 and TRBJ2-5; a weak D match, TRBD2 (5 bases). The germline V gene has CDR1 SGDLS and CDR2 YYNGEE. CDR3 length: 13 residues. Trimming stripped 4 bases from V and 3 bases from J, with 10 bases between. CDR3: CASSTHGEETQYF. CDR3 in DNA: TGTGCCAGCAGCACTCACGGGGAAGAGACCCAGTACTTC.

The chain links TRBV18 to TRBJ1-2, with TRBD1 identical over 8 bases. From germline, CDR1 is KGHSH and CDR2 LQKENI. Germline trimming cut 3 bases from V and 8 bases from J; bases unmatched to any gene: 17. The CDR3 covers 17 residues. This CDR3 reads CASSPSTDRAETGGYTF. The CDR3 DNA reads as TGTGCCAGCTCACCCTCGACGGACAGGGCCGAAACTGGCGGCTACACCTTC. Using reference TRBV18 and TRBJ1-2 for the parts outside the CDR3, the full variable domain is NAGVMQNPRHLVRRRGQEARLRCSPMKGHSHVYWYRQLPEEGLKFMVYLQKENIIDESGMPKERFSAEFPKEGPSILRIQQVVRGDSAAYFCASSPSTDRAETGGYTFGSGTRLTVV.

This chain uses TRBV6-5 with TRBJ1-1; D not certain. Per germline, CDR1 MNHEY and CDR2 SVGAGI. This CDR3 spans 14 amino acids. V was pared by 7 bases and J by 7 bases, with 19 bases between. The CDR3 DNA reads as TGTGCCAGCACCCATCTGGGCTCCGCTAATGAAGCTTTCTTT. Amino acid sequence: CASTHLGSANEAFF.

This rearrangement joins TRBV9 to TRBJ2-1; 11 bases map to TRBD2. Trimming took 4 bases from V and 8 from J; bases not matched to a gene: 8. Germline-derived CDR1 and CDR2 are SGDLS and YYNGEE. The CDR3 has 15 residues. CDR3 sequence reads: CASSLLAGARYEQFF. Written as DNA, the CDR3 is TGTGCCAGCAGCCTACTAGCGGGAGCACGCTATGAGCAGTTCTTC.

The chain couples TRBV2 to TRBJ2-6, with 9 bases identical to TRBD1. This CDR3 is 18 amino acids long. V dropped 6 bases and J dropped 0; count of bases not matched to a gene: 9. Per the germline V gene, CDR1 is SNHLY and CDR2 is FYNNEI. CDR3 nucleotides: TGTGCCAGCAGCGAGACAGGGGGTGTCAGCTCTGGGGCCAACGTCCTGACTTTC. This encodes CASSETGGVSSGANVLTF.

The chain joins TRBV27 to TRBJ2-2; no clear D. The germline V and J ends were trimmed by 1 base and 7 bases, with 10 bases remaining between them. CDR3 length equals 14 residues. CDR1 and CDR2 from the germline V gene are MNHEY and SMNVEV (reference sequence). Written as DNA, the CDR3 is TGTGCCAGCAGTTTATACCCGCGGTTCGGGGAGCTGTTTTTT. Translated: CASSLYPRFGELFF.

This clone has just one count. The chain employs TRBV2 and TRBJ2-3; 12 nucleotides agree with TRBD2. CDR1 is SNHLY, CDR2 FYNNEI, per germline. This CDR3 region has 15 residues. V shed 9 bases and J 5 bases; nucleotides not matched to a gene: 9. CDR3 coding DNA: TGTGCCAGTTTTCTAGCGGGGGGGCTGAAAGATACGCAGTATTTT. Amino acids: CASFLAGGLKDTQYF. Filled out from reference TRBV2 and TRBJ2-3, the complete variable domain reads EPEVTQTPSHQVTQMGQEVILRCVPISNHLYFYWYRQILGQKVEFLVSFYNNEISEKSEIFDDQFSVERPDGSNFTLKIRSTKLEDSAMYFCASFLAGGLKDTQYFGPGTRLTVL.

The sample holds one count of this clone. The chain recombines TRBV25-1 with TRBJ1-1; D remains ambiguous. The V and J ends lost 4 bases and 6 bases respectively, with 12 bases between them. Germline V gives CDR1 MGHDK, CDR2 SYGVNS. The CDR3 length is 13 residues. CDR3 loop: CASSAGGRSEAFF. In DNA form, the CDR3 reads TGTGCCAGCAGTGCCGGAGGACGGTCTGAAGCTTTCTTT.

With respect to this clone: A much larger clonotype is one base distant, so this may be a read error. The rearrangement links TRBV9 to TRBJ2-5, with 13 bases aligning to TRBD2. V shed 2 bases, J shed 4 bases, and the junction held 2 bases outside the gene matches. Germline CDR1 is SGDLS and CDR2 is YYNGEE. This CDR3 spans 15 amino acids. This chain's CDR3 is CASSVGTSGVETQYF. In DNA, the CDR3 is TGTGCCAGCAGCGTCGGGACTAGCGGGGTAGAGACCCAGTACTTC. Together with reference TRBV9 and TRBJ2-5, the CDR3 gives the full variable domain: DSGVTQTPKHLITATGQRVTLRCSPRSGDLSVYWYQQSLDQGLQFLIQYYNGEERAKGNILERFSAQQFPDLHSELNLSSLELGDSALYFCASSVGTSGVETQYFGPGTRLLVL.

The chain combines TRBV2 with TRBJ1-2; D possibly corresponds to TRBD1 (6 bases). Germline CDR1 and CDR2: SNHLY and FYNNEI. Trimming pared 3 bases from V and 0 bases from J, leaving 11 bases between. CDR3 size: 15 residues. The CDR3 bases are TGTGCCAGCAGTGACAGGGGTCTTACTAACTATGGCTACACCTTC. It translates to CASSDRGLTNYGYTF. The entire variable domain, with the rest obtained from reference TRBV2 and TRBJ1-2, is as follows: EPEVTQTPSHQVTQMGQEVILRCVPISNHLYFYWYRQILGQKVEFLVSFYNNEISEKSEIFDDQFSVERPDGSNFTLKIRSTKLEDSAMYFCASSDRGLTNYGYTFGSGTRLTVV.

This clone has only a few counts. The V and J genes are TRBV7-9 and TRBJ1-2, with D perhaps matching TRBD1 (6 bases). Per germline, CDR1 SEHNR and CDR2 FQNEAQ (reference sequence). Trimming left V 4 bases short and J 2 bases short, with 8 bases between. This CDR3 region has 13 residues. The CDR3 DNA follows: TGTGCCAGCAGCTCCACAGGGAACTATGGCTACACCTTC. It translates to CASSSTGNYGYTF.

The V and J genes are TRBV2 and TRBJ2-7; a possible D gene is TRBD2 (6 bases). This CDR3 region has 13 residues. Between the trimmed V and J ends, which lost 3 bases and 7 bases, there was a span of 13 bases. Germline CDR1 reads SNHLY; CDR2 reads FYNNEI. In nucleotides, the CDR3 is TGTGCCAGCAGTGACGGGGGTAGCAGGGAGCAGTACTTC. Translated, it gives CASSDGGSREQYF.

This chain connects TRBV2 to TRBJ2-1, with D perhaps matching TRBD1 (7 bases). CDR3 length: 15 amino acids. Trimming cost V 4 bases and J 1 base, with 11 bases left between them. Germline V gene lookup returns CDR1 SNHLY and CDR2 FYNNEI. The CDR3 DNA sequence: TGTGCCAGCAGTGCACAGGGGAGGTCCTACAATGAGCAGTTCTTC. Translating gives CASSAQGRSYNEQFF.

This chain connects TRBV5-1 to TRBJ1-3; possibly TRBD1 for D (6 bases). Germline V gene lookup returns CDR1 SGHRS and CDR2 YFSETQ. The V gene lost 2 bases and the J gene lost 7 bases, with 19 bases spanning the gap. CDR3 length: 16 amino acids. CDR3 loop: CASSFEPGQGANTIYF. The CDR3 DNA reads TGCGCCAGCAGCTTCGAACCGGGACAAGGGGCGAACACCATATATTTT.

The chain is built from TRBV7-6 and TRBJ1-4, with 7 bases lining up with TRBD1. The CDR3 is made up of 16 amino acids. V was clipped by 3 bases and J by 8 bases; unmatched bases: 12. Germline-derived CDR1 and CDR2 are SGHVS and FNYEAQ. In DNA form, the CDR3 reads TGTGCCAGCAGCTTGGAATTGGGACAGCGGAGAGAAAAACTGTTTTTT. Protein: CASSLELGQRREKLFF.

This clone occurred once. The rearrangement uses TRBV25-1 and TRBJ1-6; possible D gene TRBD1, 5 bases. V was pared by 5 bases and J by 12 bases, with 11 bases between. Germline CDR1 is MGHDK and CDR2 is SYGVNS. The CDR3 loop spans 12 amino acids. The CDR3 loop reads CASSPPQGPLHF. The CDR3 DNA reads TGTGCCAGCAGTCCCCCCCAGGGACCCCTCCACTTT.

V and J are TRBV6-5 and TRBJ2-2, with a possible D match to TRBD2 (5 bases). Germline CDR1 is MNHEY and CDR2 is SVGAGI. The CDR3 is made up of 15 amino acids. Trimming stripped 2 bases from V and 1 base from J, with 8 bases between. The CDR3 is CASSYVRENTGELFF. The CDR3 DNA is TGTGCCAGCAGTTACGTACGGGAGAACACCGGGGAGCTGTTTTTT.

The sample holds one count of this clone. This chain joins TRBV11-3 and TRBJ2-1; 13 bases agree with TRBD2. V was pared by 5 bases and J by 5 bases, with 6 bases of the junction left unmatched. The germline V gene encodes CDR1 SGHNT and CDR2 YENEEA. The CDR3 extends over 16 amino acids. The CDR3: CASSPGTSGTHNEQFF. CDR3 nucleotides: TGTGCCAGCAGCCCGGGGACTAGCGGGACCCACAATGAGCAGTTCTTC.

The rearrangement joins TRBV5-4 to TRBJ2-7; D may be TRBD2 (5 bases). The CDR3 extends over 15 amino acids. Looked up from germline, CDR1 is SGHNT and CDR2 is YYREEE (reference sequence). Trimming took 4 bases from V and 1 from J, leaving 15 bases between them. The CDR3 DNA follows: TGTGCCAGCAGCCATGGAGGACCGGTATCCTACGAGCAGTACTTC. This encodes CASSHGGPVSYEQYF.